These 27 T cell receptor beta chains came from one sample sequenced in a study of blood T cell repertoires in COVID-19. Sequenced by immunoSEQ multiplex PCR; TCRdb stores in-frame clones only, minus some. This table holds about 260,000 clones, 86% found once. Sequencing used PBMCs or T cells enriched from blood (not recorded which). All receptors come from a woman between 45 and 65 years old who had recovered from COVID-19.

Concerning this clone itself: The sample has other DNA sequences that encode this CDR3 too. The V gene is TRBV4-3, the J gene TRBJ2-7, with 11 bases lining up with TRBD2. Unmatched junction bases numbered 1, after V lost 3 bases and J lost 3 bases. The CDR3 has 14 residues. CDR1 is LGHNA and CDR2 is YSLEER in the germline V gene. The CDR3 DNA reads as TGCGCCAGCAGCCAGGGGACTAGCGGCTACGAGCAGTACTTC. Translated: CASSQGTSGYEQYF.

V is TRBV12-5 and J is TRBJ1-1; D is ambiguous. There are 15 residues in the CDR3. The V end lost 5 bases, the J end lost 1 base, and 14 bases lay between the germline ends. Germline lookup yields CDR1 LGHNT and CDR2 FRNRAP. CDR3 sequence: CASGIDYGRNTEAFF. The CDR3 coding sequence is TGTGCTAGTGGTATCGACTACGGGAGGAACACTGAAGCTTTCTTT.

This sequence joins TRBV30 and TRBJ1-3, with D perhaps TRBD1 (5 bases). V dropped 4 bases and J dropped 3 bases, with 13 bases sitting between them. The CDR3 runs 14 residues. CDR1 and CDR2 from the germline V gene are GTSNPN and SVGIG (reference sequence). The CDR3 spells CAWTGNLFGNTIYF. The CDR3 DNA is TGTGCCTGGACAGGGAATCTATTTGGAAACACCATATATTTT.

The genes are TRBV30 and TRBJ2-1; tentative D call: TRBD2 (7 bases). The CDR3 loop spans 14 amino acids. The germline CDR1 and CDR2 sequences are GTSNPN and SVGIG (reference sequence). Trimming stripped 4 bases from V and 5 bases from J, with 15 bases between. CDR3 loop: CAWKAGHTNNEQFF. The DNA for the CDR3 is TGTGCCTGGAAAGCGGGACATACTAACAATGAGCAGTTCTTC.

The genes are TRBV7-3 and TRBJ2-1; 10 bases are a match to TRBD2. Germline trimming cut 0 bases from V and 7 bases from J; bases unmatched to any gene: 3. CDR3 size: 15 residues. Germline CDR1 and CDR2: SGHTA and FQGTGA. The CDR3: CASSLTTSGPNEQFF. The DNA for the CDR3 is TGTGCCAGCAGCTTAACGACTAGCGGGCCAAATGAGCAGTTCTTC.

The chain couples TRBV7-9 to TRBJ1-4; 8 bases are shared with TRBD1. V gave up 5 bases and J gave up 4 bases; unmatched junction bases: 9. The CDR3 consists of 16 residues. Germline CDR1 SEHNR, CDR2 FQNEAQ (reference sequence). The CDR3 region has the DNA TGTGCCAGCAGCGAGAGTCCGGGACAGGTTAATGAAAAACTGTTTTTT. Translation gives CASSESPGQVNEKLFF.

The rearrangement uses TRBV13 and TRBJ1-1, with D uncertain. The V gene's germline CDR1 is PRHDT and CDR2 FYEKMQ (reference sequence). With 5 bases removed from V and 8 bases from J, the gap between germline ends came to 12 bases. The CDR3 loop spans 12 amino acids. The CDR3 protein is CASSRGGREAFF. As DNA, the CDR3 is TGTGCCAGCAGCCGGGGTGGAAGAGAAGCTTTCTTT.

The V call is TRBV9, the J call TRBJ2-7, with 7 bases matching TRBD1. This CDR3 has 16 residues. Germline lookup yields CDR1 SGDLS and CDR2 YYNGEE. V lost 0 bases and J lost 1; bases outside the gene matches: 7. DNA of the CDR3: TGTGCCAGCAGCGTAGGGGCAGGGGGTCAGTCCTACGAGCAGTACTTC. It encodes CASSVGAGGQSYEQYF.

The chain carries TRBV12-5 and TRBJ2-3; perhaps TRBD1 as D (5 bases). This CDR3 comprises 16 residues. Germline V gene data show CDR1 as LGHNT and CDR2 as FRNRAP. V was pared by 1 base and J by 3 bases, with 14 bases between. DNA for the CDR3: TGTGCTAGTGGTTTGGGTCTTGTTCAGGGTACAGATACGCAGTATTTT. Translating gives CASGLGLVQGTDTQYF. Based on the CDR3 plus reference TRBV12-5 and TRBJ2-3, the full variable domain is DARVTQTPRHKVTEMGQEVTMRCQPILGHNTVFWYRQTMMQGLELLAYFRNRAPLDDSGMPKDRFSAEMPDATLATLKIQPSEPRDSAVYFCASGLGLVQGTDTQYFGPGTRLTVL.

The chain has TRBV30 and TRBJ1-2, with D unclear. V was clipped by 2 bases and J by 2 bases, with 6 bases between them. CDR3 length equals 12 residues. The germline CDR1 and CDR2 sequences are GTSNPN and SVGIG (reference sequence). The CDR3 here is CAWSPQNYGYTF. The CDR3 nucleotides are TGTGCCTGGAGTCCCCAGAACTATGGCTACACCTTC.

Written as DNA, the CDR3 is TGCGCCAGCAGCGGGACAGGGGGCCACCAAGAGACCCAGTACTTC. Translated, it gives CASSGTGGHQETQYF. V usage is TRBV5-1 and J usage is TRBJ2-5; 12 nucleotides agree with TRBD1. The CDR3 loop spans 15 amino acids. Germline V gene sequence: CDR1 SGHRS, CDR2 YFSETQ. Trimming cost V 4 bases and J 0 bases; bases outside gene matches: 1.

This clone has only a few counts. This chain joins TRBV5-1 and TRBJ1-1; perhaps TRBD1 as D (5 bases). This CDR3 is built from 14 residues. Per the germline V gene, CDR1 is SGHRS and CDR2 is YFSETQ. V was shortened by 1 base and J by 1 base, with 8 bases between the two germline ends. The CDR3 sequence: CASSLQGTNTEAFF. CDR3 in DNA: TGCGCCAGCAGCTTGCAGGGAACGAACACTGAAGCTTTCTTT.

The chain carries TRBV7-8 and TRBJ2-3, with 11 positions matching TRBD2. The V segment lost 1 base and the J segment 3 bases; nucleotides outside the gene matches: 6. This CDR3 has 17 residues. CDR1 is SGHVS, CDR2 FQNEAQ, per germline. The CDR3 protein is CASSLGLAGPATDTQYF. The CDR3 DNA reads TGTGCCAGCAGCTTAGGACTAGCGGGGCCCGCTACAGATACGCAGTATTTT.

V gene TRBV7-3 combines with J gene TRBJ2-1, with TRBD2 matching 10 bases. V lost 5 bases and J lost 6; bases outside the gene matches: 10. Germline loops: CDR1 SGHTA, CDR2 FQGTGA. CDR3 length: 16 residues. CDR3 coding DNA: TGTGCCAGCAGCCCATATCTAGGACTAGCGGCCAATGAGCAGTTCTTC. This translates into CASSPYLGLAANEQFF.

The chain uses TRBV5-1 and TRBJ1-1, with 9 bases identical to TRBD1. The germline gives CDR1 SGHRS, CDR2 YFSETQ. Trimming took 6 bases from V and 4 from J; bases not matched to a gene: 7. The CDR3 contains 14 residues. The chain's CDR3 is CASNTGGASTEAFF. For the CDR3, the DNA is TGCGCCAGCAATACAGGGGGCGCGTCCACTGAAGCTTTCTTT.

J is TRBJ2-3 and V is TRBV18, with 7 bases aligning to TRBD1. The CDR3 length is 15 residues. Trimming removed 3 bases from V and 5 bases from J; junction bases left unmatched: 8. The V gene's germline CDR1 is KGHSH and CDR2 LQKENI. Here the CDR3 DNA reads TGTGCCAGCTCACCCGGACAGGCCCGAAAAGATACGCAGTATTTT. Its translation: CASSPGQARKDTQYF. Full variable domain (remainder filled in from reference TRBV18 and TRBJ2-3): NAGVMQNPRHLVRRRGQEARLRCSPMKGHSHVYWYRQLPEEGLKFMVYLQKENIIDESGMPKERFSAEFPKEGPSILRIQQVVRGDSAAYFCASSPGQARKDTQYFGPGTRLTVL.

The CDR3 DNA sequence: TGTGCCAGCAGCAGTGGCTATGGCTACACCTTC. Translated, it gives CASSSGYGYTF. The chain recombines TRBV27 with TRBJ1-2, with unresolved D. The CDR3 is 11 residues long. CDR1 and CDR2 (germline): MNHEY, SMNVEV (reference sequence). V lost 6 bases and J lost 4, with 6 bases in between.

This clone was seen more than once but under ten times. This chain uses TRBV28 with TRBJ1-2; D is undetermined. V shed 4 bases and J shed 5 bases, with 20 bases lying between them. The CDR3 has 16 residues. CDR1 is MDHEN, CDR2 SYDVKM, per germline. CDR3 in amino acids: CASSSLDTSGRYGYTF. In DNA form, the CDR3 reads TGTGCCAGCAGTTCTCTAGACACCTCTGGGAGGTATGGCTACACCTTC.

CDR3 nucleotides: TGTGCCATCAGTGATGTCGGGGGGGCCTACGAGCAGTACTTC. This sequence encodes CAISDVGGAYEQYF. The chain combines TRBV10-3 with TRBJ2-7, with TRBD2 identical over 8 bases. Trimming removed 3 bases from V and 2 bases from J; junction bases left unmatched: 3. The CDR3 is 14 residues long. CDR1 ENHRY and CDR2 SYGVKD come from the germline V gene.

This chain connects TRBV5-5 to TRBJ1-5; D gene uncertain. Trimming pared 4 bases from V and 4 bases from J, leaving 12 bases between. The CDR3 is 14 amino acids. The germline V gene has CDR1 SGHKS and CDR2 YYEKEE (reference sequence). The chain's CDR3 is CASSADTPNQPQHF. The CDR3 DNA is TGTGCCAGCAGCGCTGACACGCCGAATCAGCCCCAGCATTTT.

This chain joins TRBV30 and TRBJ2-1; D remains unclear. CDR1 GTSNPN and CDR2 SVGIG come from the germline V gene (reference sequence). CDR3 length: 17 amino acids. V was clipped by 2 bases and J by 0 bases, with 17 bases between them. In nucleotides, the CDR3 is TGTGCCTGGAGTCGGCTTGGAGAAAGGAGCTCCTACAATGAGCAGTTCTTC. The encoded protein is CAWSRLGERSSYNEQFF.

The chain recombines TRBV19 with TRBJ1-3; D is unclear. Trimming cost V 5 bases and J 4 bases, with 9 bases left between them. Germline lookup yields CDR1 LNHDA and CDR2 SQIVND (reference sequence). The CDR3 length is 13 residues. CDR3 coding DNA: TGTGCCAGTAGTCGAGGTCTCGGAAACACCATATATTTT. Amino acids: CASSRGLGNTIYF.

The J gene is TRBJ1-1, the V gene TRBV5-1; 7 positions match TRBD1. Germline-derived CDR1 and CDR2 are SGHRS and YFSETQ. The CDR3 sequence is 14 residues long. The ends lost 0 bases at V and 5 bases at J; junction bases unmatched: 4. In nucleotides, the CDR3 is TGCGCCAGCAGCTTGGAGGGCAGGGGGACTGAAGCTTTCTTT. The encoded protein is CASSLEGRGTEAFF.

This clone came up a few times. The chain couples TRBV11-3 to TRBJ1-4, with D uncertain. Germline CDR1 and CDR2: SGHNT and YENEEA. V lost 2 bases and J lost 7, with 5 bases in between. The CDR3 totals 12 residues. CDR3 loop: CASSLLAEKLFF. CDR3 bases: TGTGCCAGCAGCTTACTGGCTGAAAAACTGTTTTTT.

The V call is TRBV19, the J call TRBJ1-6; no firm D call. V was shortened by 7 bases and J by 3 bases, with 7 bases between the two germline ends. The CDR3 extends over 13 amino acids. Germline V gene lookup returns CDR1 LNHDA and CDR2 SQIVND (reference sequence). This chain's CDR3 is CASTGLYNSPLHF. DNA of the CDR3: TGTGCCAGTACTGGCCTCTATAATTCACCCCTCCACTTT.

The chain joins TRBV10-2 to TRBJ2-7, with a weak D call TRBD2 (5 bases). V gave up 3 bases and J gave up 3 bases, with 21 bases separating them. CDR1 is WSHSY and CDR2 is SAAADI in the germline V gene. There are 17 residues in the CDR3. CDR3 loop: CASSDLGFSERSYEQYF. The DNA for the CDR3 is TGCGCCAGCAGTGACTTGGGGTTTTCGGAGCGGAGCTACGAGCAGTACTTC.

The chain is built from TRBV7-2 and TRBJ2-5; a possible D gene is TRBD1 (5 bases). Germline CDR1 is SGHTA and CDR2 is FQGNSA. Trimming took off 0 bases at V and 1 base at J, with 6 bases between the two ends. This CDR3 is 14 amino acids long. The CDR3 DNA reads as TGTGCCAGCAGCTTAGCGGGGCCCCAAGAGACCCAGTACTTC. Translating it yields CASSLAGPQETQYF.